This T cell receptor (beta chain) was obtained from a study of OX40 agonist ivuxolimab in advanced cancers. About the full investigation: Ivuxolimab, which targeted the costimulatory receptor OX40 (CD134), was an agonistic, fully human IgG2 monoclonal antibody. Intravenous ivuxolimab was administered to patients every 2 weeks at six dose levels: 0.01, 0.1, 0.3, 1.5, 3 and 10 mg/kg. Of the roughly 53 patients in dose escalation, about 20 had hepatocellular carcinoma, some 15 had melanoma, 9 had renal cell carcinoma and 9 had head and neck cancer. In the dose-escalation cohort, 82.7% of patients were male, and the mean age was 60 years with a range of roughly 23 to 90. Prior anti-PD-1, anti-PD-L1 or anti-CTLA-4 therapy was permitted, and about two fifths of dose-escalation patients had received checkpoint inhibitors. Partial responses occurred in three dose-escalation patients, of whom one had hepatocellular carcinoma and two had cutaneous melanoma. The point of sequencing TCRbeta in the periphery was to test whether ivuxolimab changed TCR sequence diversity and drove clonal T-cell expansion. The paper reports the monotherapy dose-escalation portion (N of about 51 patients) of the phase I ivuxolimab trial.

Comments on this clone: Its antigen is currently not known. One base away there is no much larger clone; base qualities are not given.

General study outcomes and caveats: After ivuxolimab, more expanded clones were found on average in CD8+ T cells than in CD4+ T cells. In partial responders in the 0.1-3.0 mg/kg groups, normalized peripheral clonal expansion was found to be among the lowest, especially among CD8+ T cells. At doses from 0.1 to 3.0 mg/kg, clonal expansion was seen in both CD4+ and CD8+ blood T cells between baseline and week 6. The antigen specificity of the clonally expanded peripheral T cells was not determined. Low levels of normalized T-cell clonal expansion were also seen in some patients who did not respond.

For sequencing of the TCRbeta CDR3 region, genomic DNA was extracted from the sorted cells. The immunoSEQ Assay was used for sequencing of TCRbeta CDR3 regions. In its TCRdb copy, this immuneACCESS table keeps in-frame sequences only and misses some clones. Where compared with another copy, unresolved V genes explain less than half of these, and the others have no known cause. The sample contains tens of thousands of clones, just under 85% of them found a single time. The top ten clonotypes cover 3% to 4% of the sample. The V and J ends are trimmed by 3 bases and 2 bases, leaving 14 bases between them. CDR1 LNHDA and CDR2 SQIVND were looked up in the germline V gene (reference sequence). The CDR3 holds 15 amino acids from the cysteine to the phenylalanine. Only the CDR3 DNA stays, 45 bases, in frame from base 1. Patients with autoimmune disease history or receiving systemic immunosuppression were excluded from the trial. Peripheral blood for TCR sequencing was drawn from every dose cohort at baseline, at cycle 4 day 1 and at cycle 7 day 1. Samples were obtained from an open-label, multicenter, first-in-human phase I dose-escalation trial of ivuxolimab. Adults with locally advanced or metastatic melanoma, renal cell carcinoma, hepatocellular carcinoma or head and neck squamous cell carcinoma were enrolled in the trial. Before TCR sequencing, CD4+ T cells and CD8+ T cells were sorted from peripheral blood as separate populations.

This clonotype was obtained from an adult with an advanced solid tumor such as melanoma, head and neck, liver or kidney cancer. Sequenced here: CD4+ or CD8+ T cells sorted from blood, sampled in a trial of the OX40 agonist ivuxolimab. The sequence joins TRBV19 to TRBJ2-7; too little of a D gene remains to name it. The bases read TGTGCCAGTAGTATGGCGCGGACGTTCACCTACGAGCAGTACTTC. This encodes CASSMARTFTYEQYF.